The 32 T cell receptor beta chains below were found in one sample sequenced in a study of blood T cell repertoires in COVID-19. Some clones are missing from TCRdb's copy, which holds only in-frame ones; the method was immunoSEQ multiplex PCR. Of under 450,000 clones detected, about 89% appear once; the ten largest clones hold roughly 0.9%. The material sequenced was PBMCs or T cells enriched from blood (not recorded which). Every receptor here comes from a woman aged 40-49 years who had been exposed to COVID-19.

The V and J genes are TRBV5-4 and TRBJ1-2, with D perhaps matching TRBD1 (6 bases). Germline loops: CDR1 SGHNT, CDR2 YYREEE (reference sequence). V was cut by 0 bases and J by 6 bases, with 15 bases left in between. The CDR3 totals 15 residues. The CDR3 DNA follows: TGTGCCAGCAGCTTGGGGACAGCCTTTAATGATGGCTACACCTTC. This codes for CASSLGTAFNDGYTF.

This clone was seen a single time. The chain links TRBV9 to TRBJ2-2; 9 nucleotides agree with TRBD1. Germline V gives CDR1 SGDLS, CDR2 YYNGEE. After removal of 3 bases from V and 3 bases from J, the junction contained 6 bases not matched to a gene. The CDR3 loop spans 16 amino acids. For the CDR3, the DNA is TGTGCCAGCAGCGCCGTGGGACAGGGTTACACCGGGGAGCTGTTTTTT. This sequence encodes CASSAVGQGYTGELFF.

This clone was seen once. V is TRBV6-5 and J is TRBJ1-2; D call uncertain. Germline V lookup: CDR1 MNHEY, CDR2 SVGAGI. The CDR3 length is 13 residues. V lost 8 bases to trimming and J lost 8 bases, with 18 bases between them. For the CDR3, the DNA is TGTGCCAGCTATCCTTACGACACTCGGGGCTACACCTTC. Protein sequence: CASYPYDTRGYTF.

The chain is built from TRBV19 and TRBJ1-2; perhaps TRBD1 as D (6 bases). The CDR3 runs to 15 residues. V lost 6 bases and J 2 bases, leaving 16 bases between the germline ends. In germline, CDR1 is LNHDA, CDR2 SQIVND (reference sequence). The CDR3 nucleotides are TGTGCCAGTAGGAGGCTTAGGGGGTCCAACTATGGCTACACCTTC. Protein product: CASRRLRGSNYGYTF.

V is TRBV6-6 and J is TRBJ1-2; possible D gene TRBD1, 5 bases. There are 13 residues in the CDR3. Germline CDR1 reads MNHNY; CDR2 reads SVGAGI (reference sequence). Trimming shortened V by 2 bases and J by 4 bases, and 8 bases separated the two germline ends. The DNA for the CDR3 is TGTGCCAGCAGTTACGCACAGGCCTATGGCTACACCTTC. Residues: CASSYAQAYGYTF.

The chain joins TRBV19 to TRBJ2-1; D remains ambiguous. The germline V gene encodes CDR1 LNHDA and CDR2 SQIVND (reference sequence). The CDR3 extends over 15 amino acids. Trimming took 3 bases from V and 2 from J, leaving 11 bases between them. This CDR3 reads CASSIIPLTYNEQFF. For the CDR3, the DNA is TGTGCCAGTAGTATTATCCCCCTAACCTACAATGAGCAGTTCTTC. The complete variable domain, with remaining parts taken from reference TRBV19 and TRBJ2-1, reads DGGITQSPKYLFRKEGQNVTLSCEQNLNHDAMYWYRQDPGQGLRLIYYSQIVNDFQKGDIAEGYSVSREKKESFPLTVTSAQKNPTAFYLCASSIIPLTYNEQFFGPGTRLTVL.

The chain couples TRBV19 to TRBJ2-3, with 9 bases matching TRBD2. After removal of 5 bases from V and 3 bases from J, the junction contained 9 bases not matched to a gene. Germline V gene sequence: CDR1 LNHDA, CDR2 SQIVND (reference sequence). The CDR3 length is 16 residues. The CDR3 loop is CASSPTSGRRTDTQYF. CDR3 bases: TGTGCCAGTAGTCCGACTAGCGGCCGGCGGACAGATACGCAGTATTTT.

The rearrangement uses TRBV3-1 (or the pseudogene TRBV3-2) and TRBJ2-4, with TRBD1 matching over 10 bases. V lost 4 bases to trimming and J lost 9 bases; unmatched junction nucleotides: 15. The CDR3 totals 17 residues. Germline lookup yields CDR1 LGHDT and CDR2 YNNKEL (reference sequence). The CDR3 DNA is TGTGCCAGCAGCCCCCCCGGACAGGGGGGCTATTACAGCATTCAGTACTTC. Encoded protein: CASSPPGQGGYYSIQYF.

Here the CDR3 reads CASSPIQGYNEKLFF. The DNA of the CDR3 is TGTGCCAGCAGCCCGATACAGGGATATAATGAAAAACTGTTTTTT. This chain uses TRBV27 with TRBJ1-4; TRBD1 might be the D (6 bases). V dropped 6 bases and J dropped 4 bases, with 15 bases sitting between them. The germline CDR1 and CDR2 sequences are MNHEY and SMNVEV (reference sequence). This CDR3 is 15 amino acids long.

The chain couples TRBV10-2 to TRBJ1-5, with 9 bases identical to TRBD1. CDR3 size: 16 residues. V shed 6 bases, J shed 4 bases, and the junction held 10 bases outside the gene matches. Germline CDR1 is WSHSY and CDR2 is SAAADI. CDR3 nucleotides: TGCGCCAGCAGCCCACAGGGGGCGGGAACGAATCAGCCCCAGCATTTT. Amino acids: CASSPQGAGTNQPQHF.

The rearrangement links TRBV19 to TRBJ1-4; D remains ambiguous. V was cut by 2 bases and J by 4 bases, with 11 bases left in between. In germline, CDR1 is LNHDA, CDR2 SQIVND (reference sequence). The CDR3 totals 15 residues. The CDR3 spells CASSISGGINEKLFF. CDR3 DNA: TGTGCCAGTAGTATAAGTGGAGGGATTAATGAAAAACTGTTTTTT.

The chain links TRBV5-4 to TRBJ1-1, with D unclear. Trimming removed 2 bases at V and 1 base at J, with 9 bases between. Germline values: CDR1 SGHNT, CDR2 YYREEE (reference sequence). The CDR3 runs to 14 residues. CDR3 in amino acids: CASSFGQANTEAFF. In DNA, the CDR3 is TGTGCCAGCAGCTTTGGTCAGGCGAACACTGAAGCTTTCTTT.

V and J are TRBV19 and TRBJ2-1; 8 nucleotides line up with TRBD1. The V and J ends lost 4 bases and 4 bases, in that order; junction bases with no gene match: 3. The germline V gene has CDR1 LNHDA and CDR2 SQIVND (reference sequence). The CDR3 loop spans 14 amino acids. The CDR3, as DNA: TGTGCCAGTAGTACCGGGACAGGATACAATGAGCAGTTCTTC. Protein sequence: CASSTGTGYNEQFF.

This clone was seen a single time. V usage is TRBV12-5 and J usage is TRBJ2-1, with 7 bases identical to TRBD1. CDR3 length: 14 residues. V was clipped by 6 bases and J by 2 bases; unmatched bases: 4. The germline V gene encodes CDR1 LGHNT and CDR2 FRNRAP. CDR3 region: CASGLGQAYNEQFF. For the CDR3, the DNA is TGTGCTAGTGGACTCGGACAGGCCTACAATGAGCAGTTCTTC.

The chain carries TRBV7-9 and TRBJ2-5, with 14 nucleotides matching TRBD2. The ends lost 5 bases at V and 4 bases at J; junction bases unmatched: 9. The CDR3 consists of 17 residues. Looked up from germline, CDR1 is SEHNR and CDR2 is FQNEAQ (reference sequence). This chain's CDR3 is CASSPQGGLAGAETQYF. The CDR3 DNA follows: TGTGCCAGCAGCCCCCAGGGGGGACTAGCGGGAGCAGAGACCCAGTACTTC.

This chain connects TRBV6-5 to TRBJ2-7; 8 bases match TRBD2. V lost 6 bases and J lost 3; bases outside the gene matches: 10. Germline-derived CDR1 and CDR2 are MNHEY and SVGAGI. The CDR3 totals 15 residues. The CDR3 loop reads CASRETAGLGYEQYF. The DNA for the CDR3 is TGTGCCAGCAGGGAGACCGCGGGACTAGGCTACGAGCAGTACTTC.

The V call is TRBV30, the J call TRBJ1-2, with 8 bases lining up with TRBD1. V dropped 0 bases and J dropped 4; count of bases not matched to a gene: 7. This CDR3 is built from 15 residues. Per germline, CDR1 GTSNPN and CDR2 SVGIG (reference sequence). The CDR3 DNA reads as TGTGCCTGGAGTGTTCGACAGGGGAAAGGCTATGGCTACACCTTC. Its protein is CAWSVRQGKGYGYTF.

The gene calls are TRBV9 and TRBJ1-2, with D maybe TRBD1 (5 bases). This CDR3 spans 14 amino acids. The germline gives CDR1 SGDLS, CDR2 YYNGEE. Trimming pared 0 bases from V and 3 bases from J, leaving 9 bases between. The CDR3 DNA reads as TGTGCCAGCAGCGTAGAGACAGACGACTATGGCTACACCTTC. Protein sequence: CASSVETDDYGYTF.

J is TRBJ2-5 and V is TRBV5-1; possibly TRBD2 for D (5 bases). Trimming stripped 6 bases from V and 0 bases from J, with 12 bases between. CDR1 and CDR2 from the germline V gene are SGHRS and YFSETQ. The CDR3 is made up of 14 amino acids. The CDR3 loop reads CASKRQSYQETQYF. The CDR3 bases are TGCGCCAGCAAGCGGCAGTCTTACCAAGAGACCCAGTACTTC.

The chain combines TRBV18 with TRBJ2-7; TRBD1 matches 9 bases. The germline gives CDR1 KGHSH, CDR2 LQKENI. V gave up 6 bases and J gave up 7 bases; unmatched junction bases: 13. This CDR3 region has 15 residues. The DNA of the CDR3 is TGTGCCAGCTCGCCAGGGGGGACAGGGATAGGAGAGCAGTACTTC. Its translation: CASSPGGTGIGEQYF.

This chain uses TRBV3-1 (or the pseudogene TRBV3-2) with TRBJ1-2, with D unresolved. This CDR3 comprises 17 residues. CDR1 is LGHDT and CDR2 is YNNKEL in the germline V gene (reference sequence). V lost 0 bases and J lost 7, with 21 bases in between. This CDR3 reads CASSQDTGWEQRPGYTF. CDR3 DNA sequence: TGTGCCAGCAGCCAAGATACCGGGTGGGAACAGCGGCCTGGCTACACCTTC.

The chain has TRBV3-1 (or the pseudogene TRBV3-2) and TRBJ1-1, with 11 bases matching TRBD1. Trimming took 4 bases from V and 10 from J; bases not matched to a gene: 8. The CDR3 is made up of 14 amino acids. Per germline, CDR1 LGHDT and CDR2 YNNKEL (reference sequence). The CDR3 is CASSPRDRGKAAFF. The CDR3 DNA sequence: TGTGCCAGCAGCCCTCGGGACAGGGGGAAGGCAGCTTTCTTT.

This clone was observed a few times. The chain carries TRBV30 and TRBJ2-7; D may be TRBD2 (5 bases). Germline V lookup: CDR1 GTSNPN, CDR2 SVGIG (reference sequence). V lost 1 base and J 4 bases, leaving 5 bases between the germline ends. This CDR3 has 11 residues. The CDR3 region has the DNA TGTGCCTGGAGTGGAGGGTACGAGCAGTACTTC. Its translation is CAWSGGYEQYF.

This chain links TRBV10-1 with TRBJ2-7; TRBD1 matches at 7 bases. The germline gives CDR1 WNHNN, CDR2 SYGVQD (reference sequence). CDR3 length: 14 amino acids. Trimming took 3 bases from V and 2 from J; bases not matched to a gene: 4. CDR3 amino acids: CASSDMGQPYEQYF. CDR3 bases: TGCGCCAGCAGTGATATGGGACAGCCCTACGAGCAGTACTTC.

The chain has TRBV5-1 and TRBJ2-5; TRBD1 agrees at 7 bases. The germline V gene encodes CDR1 SGHRS and CDR2 YFSETQ. V lost 4 bases, J lost 2 bases, and 8 bases stayed unmatched. This CDR3 comprises 15 residues. The CDR3 region has the DNA TGCGCCAGCAGCAGATCCGGGACAGAGCAAGAGACCCAGTACTTC. This sequence encodes CASSRSGTEQETQYF.

This rearrangement joins TRBV27 to TRBJ1-1, with D possibly TRBD1 on 5 matching bases. Germline loops: CDR1 MNHEY, CDR2 SMNVEV (reference sequence). Trimming left V 6 bases short and J 4 bases short, with 9 bases between. The CDR3 is 12 residues long. The CDR3: CASRQVGTEAFF. In DNA form, the CDR3 reads TGTGCCAGCAGACAGGTGGGCACTGAAGCTTTCTTT.

This sequence joins TRBV18 and TRBJ2-3; 10 bases are a match to TRBD1. The V segment lost 4 bases and the J segment 0 bases; nucleotides outside the gene matches: 1. CDR1 is KGHSH and CDR2 is LQKENI in the germline V gene. The CDR3 totals 15 residues. CDR3 in DNA: TGTGCCAGCTCACGGGACAGGGGTAGCACAGATACGCAGTATTTT. It is translated as CASSRDRGSTDTQYF.

This clone was detected a few times. This sample also contains other DNA sequences that code for the same CDR3. The CDR3 bases are TGTGCCAGCAGCCTAGCGGGACTGACAGATACGCAGTATTTT. It specifies CASSLAGLTDTQYF. The chain couples TRBV7-3 to TRBJ2-3; 9 positions match TRBD2. V was clipped by 5 bases and J by 3 bases; unmatched bases: 3. This CDR3 has 14 amino acids. CDR1 SGHTA and CDR2 FQGTGA come from the germline V gene. Based on the CDR3 plus reference TRBV7-3 and TRBJ2-3, the full variable domain is GAGVSQTPSNKVTEKGKYVELRCDPISGHTALYWYRQSLGQGPEFLIYFQGTGAADDSGLPNDRFFAVRPEGSVSTLKIQRTERGDSAVYLCASSLAGLTDTQYFGPGTRLTVL.

V usage is TRBV30 and J usage is TRBJ1-5; 7 nucleotides line up with TRBD1. The CDR3 totals 13 residues. From germline, CDR1 is GTSNPN and CDR2 SVGIG (reference sequence). Trimming took 4 bases from V and 2 from J; bases not matched to a gene: 2. Written as DNA, the CDR3 is TGTGCCTGGACCGGGACAGGCAATCAGCCCCAGCATTTT. Protein: CAWTGTGNQPQHF.

The gene calls are TRBV7-8 and TRBJ1-2; tentative D call: TRBD1 (5 bases). The CDR3 has 13 amino acids. Deletions cut 5 bases from V and 9 bases from J, with 16 bases between. Germline loops: CDR1 SGHVS, CDR2 FQNEAQ. The CDR3 DNA reads TGTGCCAGCAGCCCATCCGGGGGAGCGAGCTACACCTTC. This gives the protein CASSPSGGASYTF.

V is TRBV5-1 and J is TRBJ1-2, with unresolved D. Germline V gene sequence: CDR1 SGHRS, CDR2 YFSETQ. This CDR3 contains 14 residues. Trimming removed 0 bases from V and 7 bases from J, with 13 bases in between. CDR3 in DNA: TGCGCCAGCAGCTTGGCCGGTGGGCTTGCTGGCTACACCTTC. Protein sequence: CASSLAGGLAGYTF.

V and J are TRBV30 and TRBJ1-1, with 9 positions matching TRBD1. This CDR3 is 16 amino acids long. The J segment lost 1 base and the V segment lost 0 bases, leaving 6 bases of the junction unmatched. Germline CDR1 and CDR2: GTSNPN and SVGIG (reference sequence). The CDR3 protein is CAWSVLPGQGNTEAFF. The CDR3 DNA reads TGTGCCTGGAGTGTACTCCCGGGACAGGGGAACACTGAAGCTTTCTTT.